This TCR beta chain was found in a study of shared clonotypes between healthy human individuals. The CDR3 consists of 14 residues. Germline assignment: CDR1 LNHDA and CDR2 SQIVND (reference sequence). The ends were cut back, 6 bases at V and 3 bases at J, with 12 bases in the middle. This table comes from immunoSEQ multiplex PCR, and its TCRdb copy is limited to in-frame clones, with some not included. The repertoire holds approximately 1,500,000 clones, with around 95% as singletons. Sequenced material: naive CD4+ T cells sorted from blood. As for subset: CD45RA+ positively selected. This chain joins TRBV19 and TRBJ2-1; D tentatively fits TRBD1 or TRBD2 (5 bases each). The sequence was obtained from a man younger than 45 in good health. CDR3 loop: CASSGAGNYNEQFF. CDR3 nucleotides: TGTGCCAGTAGCGGGGCAGGAAACTACAATGAGCAGTTCTTC.